This T cell receptor (beta chain) was captured in a study of shared clonotypes between healthy human individuals. Study-wide context: There were three CD4 naive, three CD4 memory, two CD8 naive and one CD8 memory plates per donor.

Some clones are missing from TCRdb's copy, which holds only in-frame ones; the method was immunoSEQ multiplex PCR. The table has 1 million to 1.3 million clones, approximately 80% seen once. Regarding this clone: What it recognizes is unknown.

There were only Caucasian adults among the donors, and all lived in Nashville, Tennessee. Study-level findings and limits: Blood was the only sampled material, and tissue repertoires likely differ.

Sequenced input: memory CD4+ T cells from PBMCs. The sample's subset: CD45RA-negative fraction. The sequence was collected from a man between 18 and 35 years old in good health. Some clones in this sample may be carry-over from other donors' samples.

Here the CDR3 reads CASSFSGSGNTIYF. The CDR3 nucleotides are TGTGCCAGCAGCTTTTCGGGCTCTGGAAACACCATATATTTT. The chain recombines TRBV7-6 with TRBJ1-3; D uncertain. V was cut by 3 bases and J by 0 bases, with 6 bases left in between. CDR3 length: 14 amino acids. Germline CDR1 is SGHVS and CDR2 is FNYEAQ.